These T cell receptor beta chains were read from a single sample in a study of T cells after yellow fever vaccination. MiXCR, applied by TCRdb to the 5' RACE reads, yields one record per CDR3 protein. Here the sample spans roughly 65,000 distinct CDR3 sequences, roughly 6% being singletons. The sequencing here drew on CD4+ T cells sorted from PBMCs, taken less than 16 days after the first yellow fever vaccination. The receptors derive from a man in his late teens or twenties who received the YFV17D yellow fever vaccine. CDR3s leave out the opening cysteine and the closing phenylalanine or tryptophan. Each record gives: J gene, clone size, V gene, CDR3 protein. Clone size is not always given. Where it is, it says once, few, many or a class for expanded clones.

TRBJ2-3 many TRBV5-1 ASSEPTTDTQY
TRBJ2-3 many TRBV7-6 ASSPDSYTDTQY
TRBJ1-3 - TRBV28 ASSLPLYPYTIY
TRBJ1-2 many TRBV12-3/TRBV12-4 ASRDQGARSMSYT
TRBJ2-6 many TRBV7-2 ASSTQPGPGANVLT
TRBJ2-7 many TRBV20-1 SAGGGGLGQY
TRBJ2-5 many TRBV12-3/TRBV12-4 ASSPRGAGVQETQY
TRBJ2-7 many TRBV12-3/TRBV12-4 ASSIADRAHEQY
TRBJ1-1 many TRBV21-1 ASSKVRQRNTEAF
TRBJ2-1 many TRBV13 ASSLFRSIPYNEQF
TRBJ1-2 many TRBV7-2 ASSHRRFYGYT
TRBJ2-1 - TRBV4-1 ASSQRTSGGALNEQF
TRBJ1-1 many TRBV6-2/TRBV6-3 ASEGVTNTEAF
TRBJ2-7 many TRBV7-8 ASSFTSGASYEQY
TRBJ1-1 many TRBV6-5 ASSYWKGQGTEAF
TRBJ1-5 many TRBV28 ASSPPLGGEEGQPQH
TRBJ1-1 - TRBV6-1 ASRRQGGSEAF
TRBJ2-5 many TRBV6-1 ASSVSGGTTIPETQY
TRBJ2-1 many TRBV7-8 AVKQGWAYNEQF
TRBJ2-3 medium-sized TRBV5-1 ASSARGGGNTDTQY
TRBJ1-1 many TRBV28 ASTDPGRTEAF
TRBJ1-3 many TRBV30 AWSVDFFPPGNTIY
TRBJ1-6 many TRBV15 ATSRDRQGRGSPLH
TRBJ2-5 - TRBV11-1 ASSSRDRAETQY
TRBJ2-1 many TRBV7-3 ASSPGAGSQNPQF
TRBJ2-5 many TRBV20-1 SAPRGTSGETQY